This T cell receptor beta chain was obtained from a study of T cells in narcolepsy. Looking at the study overall: Donors had narcolepsy type 1 or type 2, or were healthy controls.

Regarding this clone: Antigen unknown.

The repertoire was sequenced with immunoSEQ multiplex PCR; TCRdb's copy has only in-frame clones and lacks some. Of tens of thousands of clones detected, around 90% appear once; the ten largest clones hold roughly 0.8%. Whole-study results and caveats: No autoreactive T cell clone sequences appeared in some memory CD4+ repertoires. Healthy controls reportedly lacked the autoreactive clonotypes serially found in patients' blood.

This CDR3 contains 15 residues. Germline lookup yields CDR1 SGHVS and CDR2 FQNEAQ. V dropped 7 bases and J dropped 0; count of bases not matched to a gene: 9. This TCR derives from a human donor with narcolepsy. The chain is built from TRBV7-8 and TRBJ2-7; TRBD2 aligns across 7 bases. The sample taken for sequencing was CD45RA- memory CD4+ T cells from PBMCs. The CDR3 loop reads CASTLEGGSSYEQYF. The CDR3 nucleotides are TGTGCCAGCACCCTGGAGGGCGGGAGCTCCTACGAGCAGTACTTC.